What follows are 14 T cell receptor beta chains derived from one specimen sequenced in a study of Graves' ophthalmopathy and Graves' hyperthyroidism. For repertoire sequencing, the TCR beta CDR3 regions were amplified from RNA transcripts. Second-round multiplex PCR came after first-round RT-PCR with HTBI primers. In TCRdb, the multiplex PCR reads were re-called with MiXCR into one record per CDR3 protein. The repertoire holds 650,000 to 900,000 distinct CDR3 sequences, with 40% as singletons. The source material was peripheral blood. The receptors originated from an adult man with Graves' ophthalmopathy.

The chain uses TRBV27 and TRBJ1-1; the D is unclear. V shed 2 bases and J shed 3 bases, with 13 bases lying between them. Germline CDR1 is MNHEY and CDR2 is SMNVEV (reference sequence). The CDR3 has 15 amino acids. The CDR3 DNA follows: TGTGCCAGCAGTTTAGCCAAAGGACGTTACACTGAAGCTTTCTTT. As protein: CASSLAKGRYTEAFF.

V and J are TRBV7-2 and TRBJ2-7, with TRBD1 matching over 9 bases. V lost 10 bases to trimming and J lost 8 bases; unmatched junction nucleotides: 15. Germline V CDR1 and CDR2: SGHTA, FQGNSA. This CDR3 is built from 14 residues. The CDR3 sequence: CAISEPGQGTQQYF. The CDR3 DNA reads TGTGCCATCAGTGAGCCGGGACAGGGAACTCAGCAGTACTTC.

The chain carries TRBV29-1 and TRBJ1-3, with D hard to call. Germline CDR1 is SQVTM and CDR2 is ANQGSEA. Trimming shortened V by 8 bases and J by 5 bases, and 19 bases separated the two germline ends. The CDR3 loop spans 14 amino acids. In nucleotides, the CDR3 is TGCAGCTTAGTTCGGGGAGTTCTTCGAAACACCATATATTTT. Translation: CSLVRGVLRNTIYF.

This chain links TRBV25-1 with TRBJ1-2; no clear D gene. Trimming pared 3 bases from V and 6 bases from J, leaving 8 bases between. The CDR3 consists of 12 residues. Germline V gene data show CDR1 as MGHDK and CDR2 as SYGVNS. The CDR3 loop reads CASSDSAHGYTF. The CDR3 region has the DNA TGTGCCAGCAGTGATAGTGCCCATGGCTACACCTTC.

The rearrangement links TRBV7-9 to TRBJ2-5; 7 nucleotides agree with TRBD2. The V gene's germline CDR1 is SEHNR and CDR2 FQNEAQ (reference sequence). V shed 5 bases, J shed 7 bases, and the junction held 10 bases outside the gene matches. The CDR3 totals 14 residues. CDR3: CASSTGGLRGTQYF. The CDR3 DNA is TGTGCCAGCAGCACCGGGGGGTTGCGGGGGACCCAGTACTTC.

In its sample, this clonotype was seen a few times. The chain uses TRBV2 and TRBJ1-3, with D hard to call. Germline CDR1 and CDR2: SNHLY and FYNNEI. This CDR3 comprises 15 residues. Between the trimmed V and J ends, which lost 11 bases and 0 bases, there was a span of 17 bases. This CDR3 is CAWSGRTYSGNTIYF. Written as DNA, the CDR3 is TGTGCCTGGTCCGGCCGGACCTACTCTGGAAACACCATATATTTT. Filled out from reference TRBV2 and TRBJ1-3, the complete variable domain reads EPEVTQTPSHQVTQMGQEVILRCVPISNHLYFYWYRQILGQKVEFLVSFYNNEISEKSEIFDDQFSVERPDGSNFTLKIRSTKLEDSAMYFCAWSGRTYSGNTIYFGEGSWLTVV.

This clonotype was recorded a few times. The CDR3 nucleotides are TGTGCCAGCAGCGTACGCGGGAGAGGCACCGGGGAGCTGTTTTTT. Its translation: CASSVRGRGTGELFF. The chain uses TRBV9 and TRBJ2-2; 7 nucleotides align to TRBD2. The CDR3 length is 15 residues. The germline V gene encodes CDR1 SGDLS and CDR2 YYNGEE. The J segment lost 4 bases and the V segment lost 1 base, leaving 4 bases of the junction unmatched.

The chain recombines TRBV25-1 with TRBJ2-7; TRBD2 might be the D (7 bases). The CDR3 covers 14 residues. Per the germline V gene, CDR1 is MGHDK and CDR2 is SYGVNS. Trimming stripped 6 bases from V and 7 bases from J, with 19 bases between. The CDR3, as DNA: TGTGCCAGCAGCCAATTCCGGGGGGCTGGTGAGCAGTACTTC. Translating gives CASSQFRGAGEQYF.

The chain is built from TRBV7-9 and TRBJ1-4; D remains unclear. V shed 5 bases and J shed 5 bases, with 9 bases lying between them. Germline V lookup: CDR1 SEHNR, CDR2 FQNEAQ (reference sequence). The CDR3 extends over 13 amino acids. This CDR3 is CASSLSQNEKLFF. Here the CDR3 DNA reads TGTGCCAGCAGCCTCAGCCAGAATGAAAAACTGTTTTTT.

The DNA of the CDR3 is TGTGCCAGCAGCTGGTGGGGGATTAGCAATCAGCCCCAGCATTTT. This gives the protein CASSWWGISNQPQHF. The chain is built from TRBV7-2 and TRBJ1-5, with D perhaps TRBD1 (5 bases). CDR1 and CDR2 from the germline V gene are SGHTA and FQGNSA. The germline V and J ends were trimmed by 4 bases and 0 bases, with 10 bases remaining between them. The CDR3 is 15 amino acids.

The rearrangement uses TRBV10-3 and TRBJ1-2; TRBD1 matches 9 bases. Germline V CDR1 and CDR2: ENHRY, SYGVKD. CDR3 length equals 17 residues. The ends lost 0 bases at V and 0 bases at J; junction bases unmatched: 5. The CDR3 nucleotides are TGTGCCATCAGTGAGTCGGGACAGGGAAAAACTAACTATGGCTACACCTTC. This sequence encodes CAISESGQGKTNYGYTF.

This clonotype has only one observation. This CDR3 reads CATSRDLGQGADGYTF. Here the CDR3 DNA reads TGTGCCACCAGCAGAGATTTGGGACAGGGGGCGGATGGCTACACCTTC. The chain recombines TRBV15 with TRBJ1-2; the match to TRBD1 covers 12 bases. With 0 bases clipped from V and 6 bases from J, the junction kept 5 bases outside the gene matches. The CDR3 spans 16 residues. Looked up from germline, CDR1 is LNHNV and CDR2 is YYDKDF (reference sequence).

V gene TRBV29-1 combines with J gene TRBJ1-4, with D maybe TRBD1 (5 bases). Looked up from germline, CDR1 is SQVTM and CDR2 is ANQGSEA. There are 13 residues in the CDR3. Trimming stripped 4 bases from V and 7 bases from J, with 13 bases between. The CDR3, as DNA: TGCAGCGTTGTAGGGGATAGTAGTGAAAAACTGTTTTTT. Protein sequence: CSVVGDSSEKLFF. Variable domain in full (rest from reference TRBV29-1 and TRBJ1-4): SAVISQKPSRDICQRGTSLTIQCQVDSQVTMMFWYRQQPGQSLTLIATANQGSEATYESGFVIDKFPISRPNLTFSTLTVSNMSPEDSSIYLCSVVGDSSEKLFFGSGTQLSVL.

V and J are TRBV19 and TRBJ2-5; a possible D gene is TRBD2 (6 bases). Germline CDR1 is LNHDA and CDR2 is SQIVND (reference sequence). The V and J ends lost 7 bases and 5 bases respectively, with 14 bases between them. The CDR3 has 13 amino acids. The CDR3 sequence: CASTYTGTETQYF. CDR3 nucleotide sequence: TGTGCCAGTACCTATACCGGGACTGAGACCCAGTACTTC.